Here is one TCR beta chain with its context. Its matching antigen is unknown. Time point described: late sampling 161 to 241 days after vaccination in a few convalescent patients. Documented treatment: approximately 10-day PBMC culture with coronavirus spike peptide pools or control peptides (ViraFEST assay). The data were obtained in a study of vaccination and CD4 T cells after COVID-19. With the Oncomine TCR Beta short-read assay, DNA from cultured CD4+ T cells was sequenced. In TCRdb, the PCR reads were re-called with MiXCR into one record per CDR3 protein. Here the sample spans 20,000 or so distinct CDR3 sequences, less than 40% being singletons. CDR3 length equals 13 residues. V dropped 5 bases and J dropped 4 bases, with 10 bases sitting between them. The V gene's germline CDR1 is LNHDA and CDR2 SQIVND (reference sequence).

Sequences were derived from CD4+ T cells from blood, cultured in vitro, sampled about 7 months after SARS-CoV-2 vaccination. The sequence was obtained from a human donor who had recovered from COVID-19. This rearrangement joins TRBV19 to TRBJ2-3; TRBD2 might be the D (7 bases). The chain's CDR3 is CASSSGGPDTQYF. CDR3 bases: TGTGCCAGTAGTTCGGGGGGCCCAGATACGCAGTATTTT. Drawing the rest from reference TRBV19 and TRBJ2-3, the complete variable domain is DGGITQSPKYLFRKEGQNVTLSCEQNLNHDAMYWYRQDPGQGLRLIYYSQIVNDFQKGDIAEGYSVSREKKESFPLTVTSAQKNPTAFYLCASSSGGPDTQYFGPGTRLTVL.